This TCR beta chain was obtained from a study of PD-1 blockade in classical Hodgkin lymphoma. Study outcomes and limitations: Patients with a complete response exhibited baseline diversity comparable to newly diagnosed patients. Relative to healthy donors, newly diagnosed patients reportedly had lower baseline TCR diversity, which was reported as lower still in relapsed/refractory patients. By C4D1, diversity of CD4+ TCRs had risen significantly, whereas that of CD8+ TCRs had not.

Germline CDR1 is SGHRS and CDR2 is YFSETQ. This CDR3 region has 17 residues. Trimming cost V 0 bases and J 2 bases; bases outside gene matches: 8. The time point denotes: cycle 4 day 1 (C4D1), after more than five weeks of nivolumab. Each patient experienced a relapse that followed autologous stem cell transplantation, and brentuximab vedotin exposure varied. Patients showed best responses of complete response, partial response or progressive disease. In regard to this clone: The antigen remains undetermined.

The method was immunoSEQ multiplex PCR; TCRdb's version includes in-frame clones alone and lacks a portion of them. The sample comprises some 25,000 clones, roughly 76% of which are singletons, and roughly 27% rests with the top ten. This rearrangement joins TRBV5-1 to TRBJ2-3; 8 nucleotides line up with TRBD2. The sequence derives from a human donor with classical Hodgkin lymphoma. Material: peripheral blood mononuclear cells (PBMCs), obtained before the fourth cycle of nivolumab. CDR3 in amino acids: CASSLGPQAGDTDTQYF. For the CDR3, the DNA is TGCGCCAGCAGCTTGGGCCCACAAGCGGGGGACACAGATACGCAGTATTTT.